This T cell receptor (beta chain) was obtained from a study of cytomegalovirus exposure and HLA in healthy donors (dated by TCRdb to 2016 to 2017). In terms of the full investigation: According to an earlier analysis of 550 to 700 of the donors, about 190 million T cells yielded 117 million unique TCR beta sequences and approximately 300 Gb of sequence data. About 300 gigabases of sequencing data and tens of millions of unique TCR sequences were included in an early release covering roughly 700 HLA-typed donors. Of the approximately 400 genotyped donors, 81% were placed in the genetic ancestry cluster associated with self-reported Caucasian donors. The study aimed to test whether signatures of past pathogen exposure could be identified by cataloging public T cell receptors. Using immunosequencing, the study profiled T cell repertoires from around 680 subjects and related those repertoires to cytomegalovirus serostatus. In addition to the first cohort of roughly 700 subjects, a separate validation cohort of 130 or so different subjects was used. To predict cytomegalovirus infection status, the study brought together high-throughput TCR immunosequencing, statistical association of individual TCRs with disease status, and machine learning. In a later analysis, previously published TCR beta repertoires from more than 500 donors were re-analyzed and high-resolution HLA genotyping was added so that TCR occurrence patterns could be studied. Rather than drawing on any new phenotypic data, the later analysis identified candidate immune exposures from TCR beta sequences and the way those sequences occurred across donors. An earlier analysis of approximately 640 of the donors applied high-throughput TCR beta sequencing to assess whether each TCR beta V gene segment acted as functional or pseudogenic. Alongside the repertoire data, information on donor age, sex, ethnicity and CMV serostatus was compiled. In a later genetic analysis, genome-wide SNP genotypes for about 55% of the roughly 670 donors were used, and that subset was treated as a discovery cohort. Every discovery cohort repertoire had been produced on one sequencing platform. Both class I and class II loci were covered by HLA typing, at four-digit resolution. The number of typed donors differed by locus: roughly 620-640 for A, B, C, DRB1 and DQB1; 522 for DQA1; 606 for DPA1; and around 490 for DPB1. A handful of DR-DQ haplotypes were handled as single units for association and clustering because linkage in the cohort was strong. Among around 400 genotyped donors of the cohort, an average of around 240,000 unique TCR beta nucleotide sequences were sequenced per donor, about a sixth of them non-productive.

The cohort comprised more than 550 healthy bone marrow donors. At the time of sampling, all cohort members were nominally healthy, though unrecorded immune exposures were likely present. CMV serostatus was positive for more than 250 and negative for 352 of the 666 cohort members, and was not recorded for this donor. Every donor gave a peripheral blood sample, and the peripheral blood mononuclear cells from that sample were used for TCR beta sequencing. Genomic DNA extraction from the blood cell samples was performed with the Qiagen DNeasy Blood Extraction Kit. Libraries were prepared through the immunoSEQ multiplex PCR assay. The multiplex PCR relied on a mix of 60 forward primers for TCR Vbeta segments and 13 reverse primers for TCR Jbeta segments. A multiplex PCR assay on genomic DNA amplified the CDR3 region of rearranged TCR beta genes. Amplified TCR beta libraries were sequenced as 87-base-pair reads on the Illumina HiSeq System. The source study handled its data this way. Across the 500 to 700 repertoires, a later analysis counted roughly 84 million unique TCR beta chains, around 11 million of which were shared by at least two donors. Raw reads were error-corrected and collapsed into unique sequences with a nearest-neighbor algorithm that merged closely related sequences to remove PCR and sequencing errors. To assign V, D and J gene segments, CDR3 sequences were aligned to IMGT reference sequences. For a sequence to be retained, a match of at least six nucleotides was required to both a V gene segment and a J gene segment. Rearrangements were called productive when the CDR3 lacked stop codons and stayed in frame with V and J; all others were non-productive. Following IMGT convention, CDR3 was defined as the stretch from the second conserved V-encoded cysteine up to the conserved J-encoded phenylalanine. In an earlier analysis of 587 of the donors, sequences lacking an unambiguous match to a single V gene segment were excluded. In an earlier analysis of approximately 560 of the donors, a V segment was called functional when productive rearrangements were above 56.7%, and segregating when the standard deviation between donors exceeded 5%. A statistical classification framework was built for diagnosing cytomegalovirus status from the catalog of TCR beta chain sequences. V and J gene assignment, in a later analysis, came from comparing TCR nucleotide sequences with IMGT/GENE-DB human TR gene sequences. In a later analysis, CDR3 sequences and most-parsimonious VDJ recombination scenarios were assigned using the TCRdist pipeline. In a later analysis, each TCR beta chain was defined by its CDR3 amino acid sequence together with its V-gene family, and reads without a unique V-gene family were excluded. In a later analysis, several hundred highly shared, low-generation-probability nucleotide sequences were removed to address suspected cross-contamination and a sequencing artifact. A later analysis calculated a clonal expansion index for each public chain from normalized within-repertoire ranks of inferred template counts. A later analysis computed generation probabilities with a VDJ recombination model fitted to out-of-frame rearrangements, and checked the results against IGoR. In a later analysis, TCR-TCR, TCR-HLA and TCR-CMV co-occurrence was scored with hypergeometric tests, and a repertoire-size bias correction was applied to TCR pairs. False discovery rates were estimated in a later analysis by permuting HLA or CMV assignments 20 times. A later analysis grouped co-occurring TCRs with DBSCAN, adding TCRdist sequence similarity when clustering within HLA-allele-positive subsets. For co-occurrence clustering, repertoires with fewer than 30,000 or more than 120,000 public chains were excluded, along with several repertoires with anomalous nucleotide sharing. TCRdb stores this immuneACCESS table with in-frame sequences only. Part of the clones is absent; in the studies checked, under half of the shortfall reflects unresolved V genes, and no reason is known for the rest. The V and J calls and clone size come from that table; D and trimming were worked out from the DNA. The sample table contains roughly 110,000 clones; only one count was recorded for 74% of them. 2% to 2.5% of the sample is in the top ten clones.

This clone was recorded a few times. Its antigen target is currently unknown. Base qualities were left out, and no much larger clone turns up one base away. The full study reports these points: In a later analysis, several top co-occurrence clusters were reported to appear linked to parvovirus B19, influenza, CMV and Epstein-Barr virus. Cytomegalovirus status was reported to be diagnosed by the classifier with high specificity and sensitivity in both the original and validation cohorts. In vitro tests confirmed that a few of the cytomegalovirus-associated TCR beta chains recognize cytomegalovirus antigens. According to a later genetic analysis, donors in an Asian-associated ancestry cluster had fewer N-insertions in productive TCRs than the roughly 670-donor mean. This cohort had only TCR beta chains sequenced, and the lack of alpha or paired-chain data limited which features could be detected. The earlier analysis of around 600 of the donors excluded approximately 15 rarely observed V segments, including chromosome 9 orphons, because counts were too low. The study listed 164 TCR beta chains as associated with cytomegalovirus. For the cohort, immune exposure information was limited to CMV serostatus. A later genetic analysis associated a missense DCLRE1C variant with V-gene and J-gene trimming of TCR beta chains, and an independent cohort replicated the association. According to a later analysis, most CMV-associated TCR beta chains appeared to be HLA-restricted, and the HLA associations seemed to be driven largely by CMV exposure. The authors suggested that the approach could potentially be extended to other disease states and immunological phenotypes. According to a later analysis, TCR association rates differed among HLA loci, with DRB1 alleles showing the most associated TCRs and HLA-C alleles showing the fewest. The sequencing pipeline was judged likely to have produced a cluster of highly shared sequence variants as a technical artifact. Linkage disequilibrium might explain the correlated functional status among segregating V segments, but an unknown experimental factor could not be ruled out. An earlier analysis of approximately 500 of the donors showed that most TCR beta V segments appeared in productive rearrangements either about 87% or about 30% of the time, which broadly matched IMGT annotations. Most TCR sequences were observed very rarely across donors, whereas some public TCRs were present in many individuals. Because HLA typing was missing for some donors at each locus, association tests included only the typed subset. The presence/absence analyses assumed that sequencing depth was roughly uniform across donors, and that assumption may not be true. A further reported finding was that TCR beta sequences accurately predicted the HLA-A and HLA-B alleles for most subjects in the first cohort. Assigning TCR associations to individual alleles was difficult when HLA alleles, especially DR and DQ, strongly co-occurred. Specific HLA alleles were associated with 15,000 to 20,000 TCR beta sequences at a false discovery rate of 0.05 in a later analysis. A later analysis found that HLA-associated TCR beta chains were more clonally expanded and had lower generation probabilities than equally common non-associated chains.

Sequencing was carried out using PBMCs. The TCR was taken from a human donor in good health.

The CDR3: CASSETDMNQPQHF. The DNA reads as follows: TGTGCCAGCAGCGAGACAGATATGAATCAGCCCCAGCATTTT. Recombination linked TRBV2 to TRBJ1-5; tentative D gene TRBD1, with 5 bases matching. V gives up 6 bases and J gives up 4 bases, and the segment between their germline ends measures 13 bases. The CDR3 sequence holds 14 residues, the cysteine and phenylalanine included. CDR3 DNA is the only sequence kept; it has 42 bases, read in frame from the first base. The germline V gene supplies CDR1 SNHLY and CDR2 FYNNEI.